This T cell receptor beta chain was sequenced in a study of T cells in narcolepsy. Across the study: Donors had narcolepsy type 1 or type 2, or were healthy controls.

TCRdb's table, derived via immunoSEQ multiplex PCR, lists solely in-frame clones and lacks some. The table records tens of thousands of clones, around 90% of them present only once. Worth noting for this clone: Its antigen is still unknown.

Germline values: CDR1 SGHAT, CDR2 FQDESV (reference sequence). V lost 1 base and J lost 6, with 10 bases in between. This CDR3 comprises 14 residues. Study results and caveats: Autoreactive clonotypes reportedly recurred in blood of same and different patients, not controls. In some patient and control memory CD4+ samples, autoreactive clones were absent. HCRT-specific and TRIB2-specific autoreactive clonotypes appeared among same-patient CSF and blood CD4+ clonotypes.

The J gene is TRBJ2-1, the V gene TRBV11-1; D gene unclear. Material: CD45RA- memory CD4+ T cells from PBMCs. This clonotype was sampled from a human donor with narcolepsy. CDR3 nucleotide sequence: TGTGCCAGCAGCTTAGGGTTAGCAGTCAATGAGCAGTTCTTC. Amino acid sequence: CASSLGLAVNEQFF.